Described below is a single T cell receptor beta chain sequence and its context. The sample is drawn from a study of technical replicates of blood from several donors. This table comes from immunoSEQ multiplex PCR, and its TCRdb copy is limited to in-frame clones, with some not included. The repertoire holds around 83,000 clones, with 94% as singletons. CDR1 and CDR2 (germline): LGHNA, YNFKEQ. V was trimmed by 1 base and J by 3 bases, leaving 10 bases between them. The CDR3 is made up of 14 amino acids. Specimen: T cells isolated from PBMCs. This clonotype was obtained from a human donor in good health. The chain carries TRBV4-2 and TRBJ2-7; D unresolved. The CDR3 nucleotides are TGTGCCAGCAGCCAAGGTAGGAGCGTCTACGAGCAGTACTTC. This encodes CASSQGRSVYEQYF.